Included here is one T cell receptor beta chain sequence, with context. The data are from a study of T cell responses to AZD1222 COVID-19 vaccine. Measured with immunoSEQ multiplex PCR; TCRdb has only the in-frame clones, and not every one. The sample comprises roughly 180,000 clones, about 93% of which are singletons, and around 0.96% rests with the top ten. V lost 4 bases to trimming and J lost 4 bases; unmatched junction nucleotides: 6. The CDR3 consists of 15 residues. Germline lookup yields CDR1 SGHNT and CDR2 YYREEE (reference sequence). This chain uses TRBV5-4 with TRBJ1-4, with 8 positions matching TRBD1. This clonotype was obtained from an adult who received the MenACWY meningococcal vaccine as a control. The sequences come from peripheral blood, collected 28 days after the second dose of the MenACWY control vaccine. For the CDR3, the DNA is TGTGCCAGCAGCGTGGGGGGACAGGTTAATGAAAAACTGTTTTTT. Its translation is CASSVGGQVNEKLFF.